The 12 T cell receptor beta chains given below trace back to one sample, sequenced in a study of cytomegalovirus exposure and HLA in healthy donors. PCR used 60 Vbeta primers and 13 Jbeta primers. Sequenced by immunoSEQ multiplex PCR; TCRdb stores in-frame clones only, minus some. The sample carries more than 200,000 clones, around 80% recorded once. Specimen: PBMCs. The source of these receptors is a middle-aged man in good health and CMV-seronegative.

The chain links TRBV4-1 to TRBJ1-1; D unclear. Per the germline V gene, CDR1 is MGHRA and CDR2 is YSYEKL. The CDR3 is made up of 19 amino acids. Trimming stripped 0 bases from V and 1 base from J, with 21 bases between. The CDR3, as DNA: TGCGCCAGCAGCCAAGAAGTTCCTGGGCCGACCATTCCGAACACTGAAGCTTTCTTT. Translating it yields CASSQEVPGPTIPNTEAFF.

The chain combines TRBV9 with TRBJ2-1; 9 nucleotides agree with TRBD1. Germline V gives CDR1 SGDLS, CDR2 YYNGEE. V was clipped by 6 bases and J by 7 bases; unmatched bases: 5. The CDR3 extends over 13 amino acids. This chain's CDR3 is CASKGQGGNEQFF. The CDR3 bases are TGTGCCAGCAAGGGACAGGGAGGAAATGAGCAGTTCTTC. Based on the CDR3 plus reference TRBV9 and TRBJ2-1, the full variable domain is DSGVTQTPKHLITATGQRVTLRCSPRSGDLSVYWYQQSLDQGLQFLIQYYNGEERAKGNILERFSAQQFPDLHSELNLSSLELGDSALYFCASKGQGGNEQFFGPGTRLTVL.

This chain uses TRBV6-6 with TRBJ1-1; tentative D call: TRBD1 (6 bases). The CDR3 spans 14 residues. Germline CDR1 MNHNY, CDR2 SVGAGI (reference sequence). With 5 bases removed from V and 4 bases from J, the gap between germline ends came to 14 bases. The CDR3 reads CASSGKQGSTEAFF. In DNA form, the CDR3 reads TGTGCCAGCAGTGGAAAACAGGGTTCCACTGAAGCTTTCTTT.

This clone was observed a single time. This sequence joins TRBV7-8 and TRBJ1-5, with 8 nucleotides matching TRBD1. After removal of 7 bases from V and 5 bases from J, the junction contained 7 bases not matched to a gene. The CDR3 spans 14 residues. Germline CDR1 reads SGHVS; CDR2 reads FQNEAQ. The CDR3 reads CASTPQGAYQPQHF. The CDR3 DNA follows: TGTGCCAGCACCCCGCAGGGGGCTTATCAGCCCCAGCATTTT.

A remark on this clone: A read error may produce the germline difference seen at one junction end. J is TRBJ1-1 and V is TRBV7-9, with TRBD1 matching 9 bases. Germline V gives CDR1 SEHNR, CDR2 FQNEAQ (reference sequence). This CDR3 spans 16 amino acids. Here the CDR3 DNA reads TGTTCCAGCAGCTTACGTCCGGACAGGGGATGGACTGAAGCTTTCTTT. Translating gives CSSSLRPDRGWTEAFF.

This clone has a handful of counts. The chain employs TRBV11-2 and TRBJ2-7, with a weak D call TRBD2 (6 bases). With 0 bases removed from V and 3 bases from J, the gap between germline ends came to 6 bases. The V gene's germline CDR1 is SGHAT and CDR2 FQNNGV. The CDR3 has 13 amino acids. CDR3 amino acids: CASSLETSYEQYF. The CDR3 bases are TGTGCCAGCAGCTTAGAGACTAGCTACGAGCAGTACTTC.

The chain uses TRBV4-1 and TRBJ2-1, with TRBD2 matching 13 bases. The CDR3 length is 14 residues. Germline-derived CDR1 and CDR2 are MGHRA and YSYEKL. Unmatched junction bases numbered 1, after V lost 4 bases and J lost 7 bases. CDR3 residues: CASSPTSGGNEQFF. CDR3 nucleotides: TGCGCCAGCAGCCCGACTAGCGGGGGGAATGAGCAGTTCTTC.

This clone was found a few times. At the DNA level, this CDR3 is encoded by other sequences in the same sample as well. The gene calls are TRBV5-1 and TRBJ1-2; 7 bases are a match to TRBD1. V was clipped by 0 bases and J by 2 bases; unmatched bases: 4. CDR3 size: 15 residues. CDR1 SGHRS and CDR2 YFSETQ come from the germline V gene. The CDR3 nucleotides read TGCGCCAGCAGCTTGGCCGGGACAGCCAACTATGGCTACACCTTC. Translating it yields CASSLAGTANYGYTF.

The chain uses TRBV6-4 and TRBJ1-1, with D perhaps matching TRBD1 (6 bases). Trimming removed 8 bases at V and 6 bases at J, with 19 bases between. Germline CDR1 and CDR2: MRHNA and SNTAGT. This CDR3 is built from 14 residues. The CDR3 DNA reads TGTGCCAGCGTCCCTCAGGGGAGGGGCGCTGAAGCTTTCTTT. This gives the protein CASVPQGRGAEAFF.

This chain joins TRBV6-4 and TRBJ1-2, with D uncertain. CDR1 and CDR2 (germline): MRHNA, SNTAGT. The CDR3 has 12 amino acids. V was cut by 5 bases and J by 8 bases, with 12 bases left in between. The CDR3 here is CASSNGPGGYTF. CDR3 bases: TGTGCCAGCAGTAATGGCCCGGGGGGCTACACCTTC.

The rearrangement uses TRBV27 and TRBJ2-1, with D uncertain. The CDR3 has 15 amino acids. V was clipped by 2 bases and J by 0 bases, with 8 bases between them. CDR1 is MNHEY, CDR2 SMNVEV, per germline (reference sequence). CDR3 residues: CASSLVGSSYNEQFF. The DNA of the CDR3 is TGTGCCAGCAGTTTAGTGGGCAGCTCCTACAATGAGCAGTTCTTC.

DNA for the CDR3: TGTGCCAGCTCACCACCGGGGAGGGGTTCCTACGAGCAGTACTTC. It is translated as CASSPPGRGSYEQYF. This chain joins TRBV18 and TRBJ2-7; 7 nucleotides agree with TRBD2. The germline gives CDR1 KGHSH, CDR2 LQKENI. The CDR3 totals 15 residues. V shed 0 bases, J shed 1 base, and the junction held 3 bases outside the gene matches.